One and the same sample provided the 8 T cell receptor beta chains below, sequenced in a study of control samples from healthy donors and cancer patients. Method: immunoSEQ multiplex PCR; TCRdb's copy keeps in-frame clones and lacks some. Of about 89,000 clones in the sample, around 85% were seen once. The specimen was blood. The receptors originated from a woman aged 35 to 49 in good health.

The rearrangement joins TRBV3-1 (or the pseudogene TRBV3-2) to TRBJ1-1; the D is unclear. This CDR3 is 13 amino acids long. The germline gives CDR1 LGHDT, CDR2 YNNKEL (reference sequence). Trimming left V 6 bases short and J 3 bases short, with 11 bases between. The CDR3 region has the DNA TGTGCCAGCAGTCGAGGGAGGGACACTGAAGCTTTCTTT. It specifies CASSRGRDTEAFF.

This chain connects TRBV9 to TRBJ2-2; 7 nucleotides match TRBD1. The ends lost 0 bases at V and 6 bases at J; junction bases unmatched: 5. CDR1 is SGDLS and CDR2 is YYNGEE in the germline V gene. The CDR3 runs 15 residues. The CDR3: CASSVETGAPGELFF. CDR3 sequence (DNA): TGTGCCAGCAGCGTAGAAACAGGGGCTCCCGGGGAGCTGTTTTTT.

This clone came up a few times. The chain recombines TRBV21-1 with TRBJ1-1; the table's D call, TRBD1, was not checked against the DNA. TRBV21-1 is a pseudogene segment. The CDR3 has 17 residues. Here the CDR3 reads CASSRDRGPNLNTEAFF. Written as DNA, the CDR3 is TGTGCCAGCAGCAGGGACAGGGGACCCAATTTGAACACTGAAGCTTTCTTT.

V is TRBV4-1 and J is TRBJ2-1; 7 nucleotides line up with TRBD1. This CDR3 region has 15 residues. CDR1 MGHRA and CDR2 YSYEKL come from the germline V gene. V lost 1 base, J lost 5 bases, and 5 bases stayed unmatched. CDR3 sequence (DNA): TGCGCCAGCAGCCAAGTTGGGACAGTAGACAATGAGCAGTTCTTC. Translating gives CASSQVGTVDNEQFF.

The J gene is TRBJ1-5, the V gene TRBV6-6; TRBD1 is a possible D gene (6 bases). V dropped 5 bases and J dropped 4 bases, with 15 bases sitting between them. Germline assignment: CDR1 MNHNY and CDR2 SVGAGI (reference sequence). This CDR3 has 15 residues. The CDR3 DNA follows: TGTGCCAGCAGTCACGCGGGGGCTAAAAATCAGCCCCAGCATTTT. Translated, it gives CASSHAGAKNQPQHF.

V is TRBV10-3 and J is TRBJ1-1, with D possibly being TRBD1 (6 bases). Between the trimmed V and J ends, which lost 3 bases and 1 base, there was a span of 6 bases. Germline loops: CDR1 ENHRY, CDR2 SYGVKD. The CDR3 totals 13 residues. CDR3 sequence (DNA): TGTGCCATCAGTGAACAGGGGAACACTGAAGCTTTCTTT. It codes for CAISEQGNTEAFF.

The chain recombines TRBV29-1 with TRBJ2-5; perhaps TRBD1 as D (6 bases). Germline V gene lookup returns CDR1 SQVTM and CDR2 ANQGSEA. This CDR3 spans 14 amino acids. V was shortened by 8 bases and J by 5 bases, with 21 bases between the two germline ends. The CDR3 region has the DNA TGCAGCATTGTGGGGGCCCAGCTGGGGGAGACCCAGTACTTC. This gives the protein CSIVGAQLGETQYF.

CDR3 sequence reads: CASSNGRNTEAFF. The CDR3 region has the DNA TGTGCCAGCTCAAATGGGCGTAACACTGAAGCTTTCTTT. This chain connects TRBV18 to TRBJ1-1, with D hard to call. Per the germline V gene, CDR1 is KGHSH and CDR2 is LQKENI. The CDR3 has 13 amino acids. Trimming took off 5 bases at V and 2 bases at J, with 9 bases between the two ends. The full variable domain, completed using reference TRBV18 and TRBJ1-1, is NAGVMQNPRHLVRRRGQEARLRCSPMKGHSHVYWYRQLPEEGLKFMVYLQKENIIDESGMPKERFSAEFPKEGPSILRIQQVVRGDSAAYFCASSNGRNTEAFFGQGTRLTVV.